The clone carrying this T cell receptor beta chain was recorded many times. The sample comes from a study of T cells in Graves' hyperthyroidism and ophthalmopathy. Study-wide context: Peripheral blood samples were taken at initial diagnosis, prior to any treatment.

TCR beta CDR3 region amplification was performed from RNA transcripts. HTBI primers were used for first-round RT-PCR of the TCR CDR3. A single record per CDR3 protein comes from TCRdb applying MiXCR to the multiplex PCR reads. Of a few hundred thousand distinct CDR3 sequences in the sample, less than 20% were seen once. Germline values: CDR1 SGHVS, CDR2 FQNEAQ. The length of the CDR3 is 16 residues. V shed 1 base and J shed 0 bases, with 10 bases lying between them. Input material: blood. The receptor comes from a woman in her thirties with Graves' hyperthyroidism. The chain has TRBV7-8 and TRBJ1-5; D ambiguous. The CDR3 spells CASSLGGWDSNQPQHF. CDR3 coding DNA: TGTGCCAGCAGCTTAGGGGGTTGGGATAGCAATCAGCCCCAGCATTTT.